These T cell receptor beta chains were read from a single sample in a study of graft-versus-host responses after intestinal transplantation. These receptors' targets are unknown. Profiled with immunoSEQ multiplex PCR; TCRdb holds only in-frame clones, not every one. The sample has over 65,000 clones; approximately 90% are singletons. Here the sequenced sample was unstimulated CD8+ T cells sorted from spleen or lymph node cells, taken before transplant. These receptors were collected from a human donor who was the organ donor for an intestinal transplant. CDR3s include the opening cysteine and the closing phenylalanine or tryptophan. The D gene is left open where the match is weak. Clone size, where shown, is once, few, many, or a class for clones that have expanded.

>13|TRBJ2-3|-|-|TRBV19
TGTGCCAGTAGCGCCGTTCACACAGATACGCAGTATTTT
CASSAVHTDTQYF
>16|TRBJ2-1|-|TRBD2|TRBV2
TGTGCCAGCAGTGCCCCGGCTAGCGGGATTTATGATGAGCAGTTCTTC
CASSAPASGIYDEQFF
>13|TRBJ1-3|once|-|TRBV19
TGTGCCGTACTGACAGCGTCTGGAAACACCATATATTTT
CAVLTASGNTIYF
>12|TRBJ1-1|-|-|TRBV2
TGTGCCAGCACCGCAGGAGGACCCGAAGCTTTCTTT
CASTAGGPEAFF
>15|TRBJ1-1|-|TRBD1|TRBV11-2
TGTGCCAGCAGCTTTTTCAGGGGGCCGAACACTGAAGCTTTCTTT
CASSFFRGPNTEAFF
>13|TRBJ2-7|-|-|TRBV4-1
TGCGCCAGCAGCCAAGATCTCAGGAACGAGCAGTACTTC
CASSQDLRNEQYF
>15|TRBJ1-4|few|-|TRBV7-9
TGTGCCAGCAGCCCCTCTGACAGGTTTGACGAAAAACTGTTTTTT
CASSPSDRFDEKLFF
>14|TRBJ2-3|-|-|TRBV5-1
TGCGCCAGCAGCTTAGGGGACCACACAGATACGCAGTATTTT
CASSLGDHTDTQYF
>13|TRBJ2-7|-|-|TRBV7-9
TGTGCCAGCAGCCCCGATGGTGTCCGCGAGCAGTACTTC
CASSPDGVREQYF
>15|TRBJ1-4|-|TRBD1|TRBV19
TGTGCCAGTAGTCTCTCCGGGACAGGGTACGAAAAACTGTTTTTT
CASSLSGTGYEKLFF
>11|TRBJ1-2|-|-|TRBV9
TGTGCCAGCAGGGGCAGAGATGGCTACACCTTC
CASRGRDGYTF
>15|TRBJ2-7|-|TRBD2|TRBV6-1
TGTGCCAGCAGTGAAGCGGGGACTAGCTCATACGAGCAGTACTTC
CASSEAGTSSYEQYF
>19|TRBJ2-3|-|-|TRBV7-9
TGTGCCAGCAGCTTAGAGGTCTTAACCGGGACTCGCAGCACAGATACGCAGTATTTT
CASSLEVLTGTRSTDTQYF
>16|TRBJ2-3|-|-|TRBV29-1
TGCAGCGTTAAGATGGTGGCAGACCTTAGCACAGATACGCAGTATTTT
CSVKMVADLSTDTQYF
>16|TRBJ1-1|-|-|TRBV27
TGTGCCAGCAGTTTGATAGGTTTGAGGGAGAACACTGAAGCTTTCTTT
CASSLIGLRENTEAFF
>15|TRBJ1-1|-|TRBD1|TRBV13
TGTGCCAGCAGCCCAGAAGGACAGGGAAACACTGAAGCTTTCTTT
CASSPEGQGNTEAFF
>14|TRBJ1-2|-|-|TRBV19
TGTGCCAGTAGTATAGTATCAGGGACCCATGGCTACACCTTC
CASSIVSGTHGYTF
>14|TRBJ1-4|once|TRBD1|TRBV19
TGTGCCAGTAGTAGACAGGGGCCTGGGGAAAAACTGTTTTTT
CASSRQGPGEKLFF
>15|TRBJ1-3|-|-|TRBV5-6
TGTGCCAGCAGCTTGGTGCGGAACTCTGGAAACACCATATATTTT
CASSLVRNSGNTIYF
>18|TRBJ2-3|-|TRBD2|TRBV13
TGTGCCAGCAGCTCGAGGGGAACTAGCGGGAGGGCAACAGATACGCAGTATTTT
CASSSRGTSGRATDTQYF
>13|TRBJ1-1|-|-|TRBV11-3
TGTGCCAGCAGCTTAAGGGGGTACGTTGAAGCTTTCTTT
CASSLRGYVEAFF
>16|TRBJ2-2|-|-|TRBV7-9
TGTGCCAGCAGCGCGGATCCGGAATTGAACACCGGGGAGCTGTTTTTT
CASSADPELNTGELFF
>16|TRBJ2-1|-|TRBD2|TRBV10-1
TGCGCCAGCAGTGACACGCCGGGACTAGCCCGGGATGAGCAGTTCTTC
CASSDTPGLARDEQFF
>14|TRBJ2-2|-|-|TRBV10-1
TGCGCCAGCAGAACAGGCGCGAACACCGGGGAGCTGTTTTTT
CASRTGANTGELFF
>11|TRBJ1-1|-|TRBD1|TRBV10-3
TGTGCCACGGGGACAGTTGTTGAAGCTTTCTTT
CATGTVVEAFF
>15|TRBJ2-1|-|-|TRBV5-1
TGCGCCAGCAGCCTTACTGGGATAGAGGCCAATGAGCAGTTCTTC
CASSLTGIEANEQFF
>15|TRBJ2-1|few|-|TRBV5-1
TGCGCCAGCAGCAACCGGGACAATGCGGGTAGTGAGCAGTTCTTC
CASSNRDNAGSEQFF
>19|TRBJ2-5|-|-|TRBV5-1
TGCGCCAGCAGCGTAAACCGCCCTCTTGTGCTGTTGGGTCAAGAGACCCAGTACTTC
CASSVNRPLVLLGQETQYF
>15|TRBJ2-7|once|TRBD2|TRBV13
TGTGCCAGCAGCTTAAGCGGGGGCGAAATTTACGGGCAGTACTTC
CASSLSGGEIYGQYF
>13|TRBJ1-6|-|-|TRBV6-5
TGTGCCAGCGCGACGGGGATCAATTCACCCCTCCACTTT
CASATGINSPLHF
>14|TRBJ1-1|-|-|TRBV5-1
TGCGCCAGCAGCTTGGCCGGGGATCGCACTGAAGCTTTCTTT
CASSLAGDRTEAFF
>17|TRBJ2-2|-|TRBD2|TRBV7-8
TGTGCCAGCAGCTTAGATGCGGGAGGGTTGAACACCGGGGAGCTGTTTTTT
CASSLDAGGLNTGELFF
>17|TRBJ2-1|-|-|TRBV9
TGTGCCAGCAGCGTAGCCCCGCTTGTAGGGCCCTACAATGAGCAGTTCTTC
CASSVAPLVGPYNEQFF
>15|TRBJ2-6|-|-|TRBV27
TGTGCCAGCAGCCCCCGACAGACTGGGGCCAACGTCCTGACTTTC
CASSPRQTGANVLTF
>16|TRBJ2-3|-|TRBD2|TRBV9
TGTGCCAGCAGCGTAGAACCAAGCGGGGCCGCGGATACGCAGTATTTT
CASSVEPSGAADTQYF
>17|TRBJ2-1|-|TRBD2|TRBV27
TGTGCCAGCAGTTTATCGCCTAGCGGGAGATTCTACAATGAGCAGTTCTTC
CASSLSPSGRFYNEQFF
>13|TRBJ1-1|-|-|TRBV7-8
TGTGCCAGCAGCGAAACCGGGACCACTGAAGCTTTCTTT
CASSETGTTEAFF
>15|TRBJ1-5|-|TRBD1|TRBV9
TGTGCCAGCAGCGTGGAGGGACAGGTCGATCAGCCCCAGCATTTT
CASSVEGQVDQPQHF
>13|TRBJ1-5|-|-|TRBV5-6
TGTGCCAGCAGCTTCCGGGGGAATCAGCCCCAGCATTTT
CASSFRGNQPQHF
>15|TRBJ2-1|-|-|TRBV7-6
TGTGCCAGCAGTGTAGGGTCTAGCCCGTACAATGAGCAGTTCTTC
CASSVGSSPYNEQFF
>15|TRBJ2-6|-|-|TRBV19
TGTGCCAGTAGTATGGTGGGGGCTGGGGCCAACGTCCTGACTTTC
CASSMVGAGANVLTF
>15|TRBJ2-5|-|TRBD1|TRBV11-3
TGTGCCAGCAGCTTAATAGGGGGCAAGTTAGAGACCCAGTACTTC
CASSLIGGKLETQYF
>13|TRBJ1-1|-|-|TRBV27
TGTGCCAGCAGTTTAGGCCAGAACACTGAAGCTTTCTTT
CASSLGQNTEAFF
>17|TRBJ1-4|-|-|TRBV27
TGCGCCAGCAGTTTATTGGGGGGCGCGTTAACTAATGAAAAACTGCTTTTT
CASSLLGGALTNEKLLF
>16|TRBJ2-3|-|-|TRBV18
TGTGCCAGCTCACCAGTATCTGTGACCAGCACAGATACGCAGTATTTT
CASSPVSVTSTDTQYF
>17|TRBJ2-6|-|TRBD1|TRBV4-1
TGCGCCAGCAGCCTGGGACAGGGGCTCTCAGGGGCCAACGTCCTGACTTTC
CASSLGQGLSGANVLTF
>16|TRBJ2-3|-|TRBD2|TRBV7-9
TGTGCCAGCAGCCCGACGATGGGAGGGAGCACAGATACGCAGTATTTT
CASSPTMGGSTDTQYF
>15|TRBJ2-7|-|TRBD2|TRBV7-9
TGTGCCAGCAGCAAGACTAGCGGGGGGACCTACGAGCAGTACTTC
CASSKTSGGTYEQYF
>17|TRBJ1-2|-|-|TRBV9
TGTGCCAGCAGCTTCGTGGTTACGGGGCCCGGGGACTATGGCTACACCTTC
CASSFVVTGPGDYGYTF
>14|TRBJ2-5|-|-|TRBV27
TGTGCCAGCAGTTTAATCGGGACTGGAGAGACCCAGTACTTC
CASSLIGTGETQYF
>14|TRBJ2-1|-|TRBD1|TRBV4-1
TGCGCCAGCAGCCAATCCCCAGGGGGCAATGAGCAGTTCTTC
CASSQSPGGNEQFF
>11|TRBJ2-7|few|-|TRBV10-2
TGCGCCAGCTGTAATGGCCACGAGCAGTACTTC
CASCNGHEQYF
>15|TRBJ2-2|-|-|TRBV11-2
TGTGCCAGCAGCCATGGTACGCGGATTACCGGGGAGCTGTTTTTT
CASSHGTRITGELFF
>15|TRBJ1-3|-|-|TRBV6-5
TGTGCCAGCACCGCTCGACAGAACTCTGGAAACACCATATATTTT
CASTARQNSGNTIYF
>12|TRBJ2-7|-|-|TRBV11-2
TGTGCCAGCAGCACAGGGCTCGACGAGCAGTACTTC
CASSTGLDEQYF
>13|TRBJ2-7|-|-|TRBV6-5
TGTGCCAGCAGATACACAGGAGCCTACGAGCAGTACTTC
CASRYTGAYEQYF
>13|TRBJ1-1|-|TRBD1|TRBV9
TGTGCCAGCAGCGTAGAAGGGGGCGCTGAAGCTTTCTTT
CASSVEGGAEAFF
>14|TRBJ1-4|-|-|TRBV7-3
TGTGCCAGCCGACGAGGGGCTGATTTTGAAAAACTGTTTTTT
CASRRGADFEKLFF
>14|TRBJ2-1|-|-|TRBV19
TGTGCCAGTAGTATTGACGGGGCAGACAATGGGCAGTTCTTC
CASSIDGADNGQFF